This section outlines one TCR beta chain sequence together with its context. Antigen: not known. Germline values: CDR1 SGHAT, CDR2 FQNNGV. The V segment lost 1 base and the J segment 4 bases; nucleotides outside the gene matches: 8. The CDR3 runs to 17 residues. Clinical Activity Scores of at least 3, NOSPECS grades of at least 4 and durations under 3 months characterized ophthalmopathy patients. Pregnant or lactating patients were excluded, as were those with uncontrolled infection or other autoimmune disease. The sample belongs to a study of T cells in Graves' hyperthyroidism and ophthalmopathy. Overall study findings and caveats: Ophthalmopathy prediction by the model preceded onset by a median about 6.8 months.

Using RNA transcripts as the source, TCR beta CDR3 regions were amplified. In the first-round RT-PCR of the TCR CDR3, the HTBI primer set was used. MiXCR, applied by TCRdb to the multiplex PCR reads, yields one record per CDR3 protein. Of 35,000 to 45,000 distinct CDR3 sequences in the sample, around 50% were seen once. This receptor was identified in a man aged 35 to 55 with Graves' ophthalmopathy. The J gene is TRBJ1-1, the V gene TRBV11-2; 11 bases line up with TRBD1. The sequenced material came from blood. The CDR3 reads CASSLGGTGGGGTEAFF. CDR3 nucleotide sequence: TGTGCCAGCAGCTTAGGTGGGACAGGGGGAGGTGGCACTGAAGCTTTCTTT.